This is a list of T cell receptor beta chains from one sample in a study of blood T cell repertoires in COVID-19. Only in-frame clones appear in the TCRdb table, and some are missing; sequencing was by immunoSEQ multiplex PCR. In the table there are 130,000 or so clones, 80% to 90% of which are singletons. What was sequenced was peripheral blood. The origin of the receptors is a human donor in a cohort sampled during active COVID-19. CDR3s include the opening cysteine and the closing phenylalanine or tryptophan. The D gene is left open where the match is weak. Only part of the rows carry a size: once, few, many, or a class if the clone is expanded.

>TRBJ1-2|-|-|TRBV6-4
TGTGCCAGCAGAGAGGGGGACGGGAACTATGGCTACACCTTC
CASREGDGNYGYTF
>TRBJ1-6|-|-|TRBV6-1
TGTGCCAGCAGTGACAGCTCCTATAATTCACCCCTCCACTTT
CASSDSSYNSPLHF
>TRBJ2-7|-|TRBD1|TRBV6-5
TGTGCCAGCAGAGGCCTGACAGGGGACTCCTACGAGCAGTACTTC
CASRGLTGDSYEQYF
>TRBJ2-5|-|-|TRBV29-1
TGCAGCGTTGCGGCGGGTTTATTTGAGACCCAGTACTTC
CSVAAGLFETQYF
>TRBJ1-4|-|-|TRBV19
TGTGCCAGTTCGAACAGGGTTACAACTAATGAAAAACTGTTTTTT
CASSNRVTTNEKLFF
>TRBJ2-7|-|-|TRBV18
TGTGCCAGCTCACCACCGAGCGCCAGCTCCTACGAGCAGTACTTC
CASSPPSASSYEQYF
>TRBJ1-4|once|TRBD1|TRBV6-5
TGTGCCAGTAAGACAGGGACTAATGAAAAACTGTTTTTT
CASKTGTNEKLFF
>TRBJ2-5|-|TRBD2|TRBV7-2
TGTGCCAGCAGCTTAGAACTAGCGGGGGGGAACTTGGCCCAGTACTTC
CASSLELAGGNLAQYF
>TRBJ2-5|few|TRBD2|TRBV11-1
TGTGCCAGCCGTTCGTGGGGGGGACCTCAAGAGACCCAGTACTTC
CASRSWGGPQETQYF
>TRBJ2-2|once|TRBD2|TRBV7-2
TGTGCCAGCAGCCGGGGACTAGCGGGGGGCACCGGGGAGCTGTTTTTT
CASSRGLAGGTGELFF